One sample yielded the 6 T cell receptor beta chains listed below, sequenced in a study of T cell responses to AZD1222 COVID-19 vaccine. Clones were sequenced by immunoSEQ multiplex PCR, and TCRdb holds only the in-frame ones, with some missing. The data show approximately 90,000 clones, around 93% seen once. Here the sequenced sample was peripheral blood, taken on day 0 of AZD1222 vaccination. These receptors all stem from an adult in good health.

This chain joins TRBV7-2 and TRBJ1-1; 8 bases line up with TRBD1. The CDR3 extends over 14 amino acids. The J segment lost 4 bases and the V segment lost 5 bases, leaving 6 bases of the junction unmatched. Germline CDR1 reads SGHTA; CDR2 reads FQGNSA. CDR3 sequence reads: CASSGQGFGTEAFF. As DNA, the CDR3 is TGTGCCAGCAGCGGACAGGGATTCGGCACTGAAGCTTTCTTT.

The chain joins TRBV18 to TRBJ1-6; D ambiguous. This CDR3 comprises 14 residues. V dropped 3 bases and J dropped 1 base, with 4 bases sitting between them. The germline V gene has CDR1 KGHSH and CDR2 LQKENI. CDR3 region: CASSPISYNSPLHF. The CDR3 DNA is TGTGCCAGCTCACCGATTTCCTATAATTCACCCCTCCACTTT.

CDR3 bases: TGTGCCAGCAGCTTCTCAAGGTTGTCTCCCCAGCATTTT. This codes for CASSFSRLSPQHF. V gene TRBV5-8 combines with J gene TRBJ1-5, with D unclear. The V gene's germline CDR1 is SGHTS and CDR2 YDEGEE. V lost 2 bases to trimming and J lost 10 bases, with 13 bases between them. The CDR3 consists of 13 residues.

Note on this clone: Mismatch with germline at one junction end may stem from a read error. The chain is built from TRBV10-3 and TRBJ1-1, with D perhaps matching TRBD1 (5 bases). The CDR3 extends over 15 amino acids. Looked up from germline, CDR1 is ENHRY and CDR2 is SYGVKD. CDR3 residues: CAIREWGSRNTEAFF. CDR3 DNA: TGTGCCATCAGGGAGTGGGGGTCTCGTAACACTGAAGCTTTCTTT.

This chain connects TRBV6-4 to TRBJ2-3, with a weak D call TRBD2 (5 bases). There are 15 residues in the CDR3. Germline CDR1 MRHNA, CDR2 SNTAGT. Trimming pared 1 base from V and 0 bases from J, leaving 8 bases between. CDR3 loop: CASSDLASSTDTQYF. Written as DNA, the CDR3 is TGTGCCAGCAGTGACTTAGCGTCTAGCACAGATACGCAGTATTTT.

This chain joins TRBV6-5 and TRBJ1-2; TRBD1 agrees at 7 bases. The CDR3 extends over 15 amino acids. Germline-derived CDR1 and CDR2 are MNHEY and SVGAGI. V was pared by 6 bases and J by 0 bases, with 7 bases of the junction left unmatched. CDR3 sequence (DNA): TGTGCCAGCAGAGTAAGGGGGCAATCTAACTATGGCTACACCTTC. Its protein is CASRVRGQSNYGYTF.